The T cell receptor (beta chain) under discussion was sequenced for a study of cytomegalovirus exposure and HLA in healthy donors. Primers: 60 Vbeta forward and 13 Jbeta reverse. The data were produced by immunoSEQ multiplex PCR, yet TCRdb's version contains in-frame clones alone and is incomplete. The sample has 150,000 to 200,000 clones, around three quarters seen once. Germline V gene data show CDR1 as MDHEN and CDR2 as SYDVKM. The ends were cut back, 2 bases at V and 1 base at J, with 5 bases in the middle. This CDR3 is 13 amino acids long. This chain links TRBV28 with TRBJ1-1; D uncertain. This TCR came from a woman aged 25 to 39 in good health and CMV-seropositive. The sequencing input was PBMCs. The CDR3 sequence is CASSLTANTEAFF. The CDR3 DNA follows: TGTGCCAGCAGTTTAACAGCGAACACTGAAGCTTTCTTT.